This TCR beta chain was identified in a study of shared clonotypes between healthy human individuals. In this sample, this clone turned up once. This CDR3 spans 12 amino acids. V lost 5 bases and J 1 base, leaving 5 bases between the germline ends. Germline assignment: CDR1 MDHEN and CDR2 SYDVKM. Donors included only healthy HIV-negative adults lacking recent acute infections or vaccinations. Profiling relied on immunoSEQ multiplex PCR, and the TCRdb table lists in-frame clones only, not all of them. Here the sample spans about 1.5 million clones, under 99% being singletons. This chain joins TRBV28 and TRBJ2-5; D is unclear. The clonotype originates from a man aged 25 to 45 in good health. The sample was naive CD4+ T cells sorted from blood. Subset described: CD45RA+ positively selected. The CDR3 is CASSGPQETQYF. The CDR3 region has the DNA TGTGCCAGCAGTGGGCCCCAAGAGACCCAGTACTTC.